This T cell receptor (beta chain) comes out of a study of technical replicates of blood from several donors. V trimming: 3 bases; J trimming: 1 base; junction bases outside the gene matches: 8. Germline lookup yields CDR1 SGHNT and CDR2 YYREEE (reference sequence). The CDR3 totals 16 residues. Sequencing was performed with immunoSEQ multiplex PCR; in TCRdb, only in-frame clones are kept and a portion is missing. The sample yields about 69,000 clones, 88% seen once. This clonotype was obtained from a human donor in good health. Some clones in this sample may be carry-over from other donors' samples. V is TRBV5-4 and J is TRBJ2-5; TRBD2 agrees at 8 bases. Sequencing was performed on PBMCs. CDR3 sequence reads: CASSSQRGPIQETQYF. The DNA of the CDR3 is TGTGCCAGCAGCTCCCAGCGGGGGCCAATCCAAGAGACCCAGTACTTC.